The T cell receptor (beta chain) described here comes from a study of shared clonotypes between healthy human individuals. Per sorted-subset replicate PCR, input was 200 to 250 ng DNA, representing 30,000 to 35,000 T cell genomes. Repertoires were generated with immunoSEQ multiplex PCR, while TCRdb's copy carries only in-frame clones and drops some. The top ten clones hold approximately 1.2% of a sample with just over 2,000,000 clones, approximately 95% of them seen once. Study-wide findings and caveats: Generally, naive subsets (rather than memory subsets) showed larger estimated richness.

About this clone itself: Its specificity is not known.

Germline V lookup: CDR1 MNHNY, CDR2 SVGAGI (reference sequence). This CDR3 spans 16 amino acids. Trimming left V 0 bases short and J 2 bases short, with 10 bases between. CD45RO-negative, CCR7-positively selected cells formed the naive CD8 fraction, excluding terminally differentiated effector memory CD45RA+ cells. V and J are TRBV6-6 and TRBJ1-4; tentative D call: TRBD1 (5 bases). Material for sequencing was naive CD8+ T cells sorted from blood. This sequence was found in a young man in good health. Here the CDR3 DNA reads TGTGCCAGCAGTTACTCGATGGGGCCCACTAATGAAAAACTGTTTTTT. It specifies CASSYSMGPTNEKLFF.